A selection of T cell receptor beta chains follows, all from one sample in a study of T cell responses to AZD1222 COVID-19 vaccine. Libraries were prepared by immunoSEQ multiplex PCR; TCRdb keeps only in-frame clonotypes and omits some of them. The profile shows 100,000 to 150,000 clones, 93% of them singletons. This specimen consisted of peripheral blood, obtained on day 0 of AZD1222 vaccination. The source of these receptors is an adult in good health. Each CDR3 is given with its conserved first and last residue. Each record gives: clone size, D gene, J gene, V gene, CDR3 protein, CDR3 DNA. The D gene is left open where the match is weak. Part of the rows lack a size; the others show once, few, many or a class for expanded clones.

size: once; D: NA; J: TRBJ2-2; V: TRBV25-1; CDR3: CASSEQGWTGELFF; DNA: TGTGCCAGCAGTGAACAGGGATGGACCGGGGAGCTGTTTTTT
size: NA; D: NA; J: TRBJ1-1; V: TRBV30; CDR3: CAWYPGVRAEAFF; DNA: TGTGCCTGGTATCCAGGGGTGAGGGCTGAAGCTTTCTTT
size: NA; D: NA; J: TRBJ1-6; V: TRBV19; CDR3: CASSTGPENSPLHF; DNA: TGTGCCAGTAGTACCGGGCCTGAAAATTCACCCCTCCACTTT
size: NA; D: NA; J: TRBJ1-1; V: TRBV7-2; CDR3: CASSLGRAAEAFF; DNA: TGTGCCAGCAGCTTGGGGCGGGCAGCGGAAGCTTTCTTT
size: NA; D: NA; J: TRBJ1-1; V: TRBV14; CDR3: CASSQYVNTEAFF; DNA: TGTGCCAGCAGCCAATACGTGAACACTGAAGCTTTCTTT
size: few; D: NA; J: TRBJ1-4; V: TRBV5-8; CDR3: CASSFGGPAEKLFF; DNA: TGTGCCAGCAGCTTTGGGGGTCCTGCTGAAAAACTGTTTTTT
size: NA; D: TRBD2; J: TRBJ2-7; V: TRBV4-3; CDR3: CASSQLDREGPVAF; DNA: TGCGCCAGCAGCCAGTTGGATCGGGAGGGCCCGGTAGCCTTC
size: NA; D: NA; J: TRBJ1-1; V: TRBV29-1; CDR3: CSVEIGAGTKAFF; DNA: TGCAGCGTTGAAATTGGGGCTGGGACCAAAGCTTTCTTT
size: NA; D: NA; J: TRBJ2-5; V: TRBV20-1; CDR3: CSAQYQETQYF; DNA: TGCAGTGCTCAGTACCAAGAGACCCAGTACTTC
size: NA; D: NA; J: TRBJ2-1; V: TRBV5-4; CDR3: CASSLGVEYNEQFF; DNA: TGTGCCAGCAGCTTAGGAGTTGAGTACAATGAGCAGTTCTTC
size: NA; D: NA; J: TRBJ2-7; V: TRBV3-1/TRBV3-2; CDR3: CASSQADRLEQYF; DNA: TGTGCCAGCAGCCAAGCCGACAGGCTCGAGCAGTACTTC
size: NA; D: NA; J: TRBJ2-3; V: TRBV24-1; CDR3: CATSDRGRTDTQYF; DNA: TGTGCCACCAGTGACCGAGGACGGACAGATACGCAGTATTTT
size: NA; D: NA; J: TRBJ2-7; V: TRBV28; CDR3: CASREGTYYEQYF; DNA: TGTGCCAGCAGAGAAGGGACTTACTACGAGCAGTACTTC
size: NA; D: NA; J: TRBJ1-1; V: TRBV2; CDR3: CASSLKREAFF; DNA: TGTGCCAGCAGCCTAAAAAGGGAAGCTTTCTTT
size: NA; D: NA; J: TRBJ2-7; V: TRBV6-5; CDR3: CASRVTRTGSYEQYF; DNA: TGTGCCAGCAGGGTGACTCGGACGGGCTCCTACGAGCAGTACTTC
size: NA; D: NA; J: TRBJ1-4; V: TRBV28; CDR3: CASNPLDGIEKLFF; DNA: TGTGCCAGCAACCCGTTGGACGGGATTGAAAAACTGTTTTTT
size: NA; D: NA; J: TRBJ1-2; V: TRBV3-1/TRBV3-2; CDR3: CASSQDGGLWGYTF; DNA: TGTGCCAGCAGCCAAGATGGCGGGCTATGGGGCTACACCTTC
size: NA; D: NA; J: TRBJ1-1; V: TRBV7-6; CDR3: CASSLDPRGNTEAFF; DNA: TGTGCCAGCAGCTTAGACCCCAGGGGGAACACTGAAGCTTTCTTT
size: NA; D: TRBD2; J: TRBJ2-1; V: TRBV3-1/TRBV3-2; CDR3: CASSQDLEAGADNEQFF; DNA: TGTGCCAGCAGCCAAGATCTTGAAGCGGGAGCAGATAATGAGCAGTTCTTC
size: NA; D: TRBD1; J: TRBJ2-6; V: TRBV29-1; CDR3: CSVSTDRGVFRGANVLTF; DNA: TGCAGCGTATCAACCGACAGGGGGGTCTTTCGTGGGGCCAACGTCCTGACTTTC
size: NA; D: NA; J: TRBJ2-5; V: TRBV6-5; CDR3: CASSYKGGGETQYF; DNA: TGTGCCAGCAGTTACAAAGGGGGAGGAGAGACCCAGTACTTC
size: NA; D: NA; J: TRBJ1-4; V: TRBV7-8; CDR3: CASSREVDEKLFF; DNA: TGTGCCAGCAGCCGGGAGGTAGATGAAAAACTGTTTTTT
size: NA; D: NA; J: TRBJ2-7; V: TRBV9; CDR3: CASSVGGIVNEQYF; DNA: TGTGCCAGCAGCGTAGGAGGGATAGTGAACGAGCAGTACTTC
size: NA; D: TRBD1; J: TRBJ2-4; V: TRBV6-5; CDR3: CASTPGQGNIQYF; DNA: TGTGCCAGCACCCCGGGACAGGGAAACATTCAGTACTTC
size: NA; D: TRBD2; J: TRBJ2-7; V: TRBV9; CDR3: CASSVAASGRIYEQYF; DNA: TGTGCCAGCAGCGTAGCGGCTAGCGGGAGAATTTACGAGCAGTACTTC
size: NA; D: TRBD1; J: TRBJ2-1; V: TRBV9; CDR3: CASSGDRGRNNEQFF; DNA: TGTGCCAGCAGCGGTGACAGGGGGAGAAACAATGAGCAGTTCTTC
size: NA; D: NA; J: TRBJ2-1; V: TRBV18; CDR3: CASSPTGSSYNEQFF; DNA: TGTGCCAGCTCTCCGACTGGGAGCTCCTACAATGAGCAGTTCTTC
size: NA; D: NA; J: TRBJ1-6; V: TRBV27; CDR3: CASSGQRPSYNSPLHF; DNA: TGTGCCAGCAGCGGACAGAGGCCCTCCTATAATTCACCCCTCCACTTT
size: once; D: TRBD1; J: TRBJ1-1; V: TRBV5-4; CDR3: CASSVQGTGTEAFF; DNA: TGTGCCAGCAGCGTACAGGGGACAGGAACTGAAGCTTTCTTT
size: NA; D: NA; J: TRBJ1-1; V: TRBV10-3; CDR3: CAISENSVLTEAFF; DNA: TGTGCCATCAGTGAGAACAGTGTCTTAACTGAAGCTTTCTTT
size: NA; D: NA; J: TRBJ1-1; V: TRBV19; CDR3: CASSIYQGTAFF; DNA: TGTGCCAGTAGTATTTATCAGGGTACGGCTTTCTTT
size: NA; D: TRBD1; J: TRBJ2-1; V: TRBV29-1; CDR3: CSASDRVGRNGEQFF; DNA: TGCAGCGCATCCGACAGGGTCGGTCGGAATGGTGAGCAGTTCTTC
size: once; D: NA; J: TRBJ1-6; V: TRBV27; CDR3: CASSSQGGSPLHF; DNA: TGTGCCAGCAGTTCACAGGGTGGTTCACCCCTCCACTTT
size: NA; D: NA; J: TRBJ2-1; V: TRBV3-1/TRBV3-2; CDR3: CASSQDWAGYNEQFF; DNA: TGTGCCAGCAGCCAAGATTGGGCGGGTTACAATGAGCAGTTCTTC
size: NA; D: NA; J: TRBJ1-4; V: TRBV5-1; CDR3: CASSSTGGLGKLFF; DNA: TGCGCCAGCAGCAGTACAGGAGGTTTGGGTAAACTGTTTTTT
size: NA; D: NA; J: TRBJ1-1; V: TRBV9; CDR3: CASSHKQGRTTEAFF; DNA: TGTGCCAGCAGCCACAAACAGGGTAGGACCACTGAAGCTTTCTTT
size: NA; D: NA; J: TRBJ2-2; V: TRBV9; CDR3: CASSVGGASTGELFF; DNA: TGTGCCAGCAGCGTAGGGGGAGCAAGCACCGGGGAGCTGTTTTTT
size: NA; D: TRBD1; J: TRBJ1-4; V: TRBV7-8; CDR3: CASSADRGGGDEKLFF; DNA: TGTGCCAGCAGCGCCGACAGGGGCGGGGGGGATGAAAAACTGTTTTTT
size: NA; D: NA; J: TRBJ1-1; V: TRBV7-2; CDR3: CASSLALGRDTEAFF; DNA: TGTGCCAGCAGCTTAGCGCTAGGGAGGGACACTGAAGCTTTCTTT
size: NA; D: NA; J: TRBJ1-1; V: TRBV3-1/TRBV3-2; CDR3: CASSQEGARTEAFF; DNA: TGTGCCAGCAGCCAAGAGGGGGCGCGAACTGAAGCTTTCTTT
size: NA; D: NA; J: TRBJ1-1; V: TRBV10-3; CDR3: CAISGDANTEAFF; DNA: TGTGCCATCAGTGGGGACGCTAACACTGAAGCTTTCTTT
size: NA; D: NA; J: TRBJ2-4; V: TRBV7-9; CDR3: CASSSEAPVDKNIQYF; DNA: TGTGCCAGCAGCTCTGAGGCCCCCGTGGACAAAAACATTCAGTACTTC
size: NA; D: TRBD1; J: TRBJ1-2; V: TRBV28; CDR3: CASSWGQGSQSYTF; DNA: TGTGCCAGCAGTTGGGGACAGGGTTCTCAAAGCTACACCTTC
size: NA; D: NA; J: TRBJ2-7; V: TRBV5-4; CDR3: CASSSTSYEQYF; DNA: TGTGCCAGCAGCTCGACATCCTACGAGCAGTACTTC
size: NA; D: NA; J: TRBJ2-5; V: TRBV5-1; CDR3: CASSLIRWETQYF; DNA: TGCGCCAGCAGCTTAATCCGGTGGGAGACCCAGTACTTC
size: NA; D: NA; J: TRBJ2-7; V: TRBV15; CDR3: CATSDKTRHEQYF; DNA: TGTGCCACCAGCGATAAGACCCGCCACGAGCAGTACTTC
size: NA; D: NA; J: TRBJ2-7; V: TRBV6-5; CDR3: CASSPSGSIFEQYF; DNA: TGTGCCAGCAGTCCTTCAGGGTCTATCTTCGAGCAGTACTTC
size: NA; D: TRBD1; J: TRBJ2-7; V: TRBV6-5; CDR3: CASSYRDSYEQYF; DNA: TGTGCCAGCAGTTACCGGGACAGCTACGAGCAGTACTTC
size: NA; D: NA; J: TRBJ1-1; V: TRBV11-1; CDR3: CASSLGPTRNTEAFF; DNA: TGTGCCAGCAGCTTGGGCCCGACAAGGAACACTGAAGCTTTCTTT
size: NA; D: NA; J: TRBJ1-2; V: TRBV6-1; CDR3: CASSDPGLYGYTF; DNA: TGTGCCAGCAGTGACCCGGGTCTCTATGGCTACACCTTC
size: NA; D: TRBD1; J: TRBJ1-5; V: TRBV12-3/TRBV12-4; CDR3: CASTNKGGQSQHF; DNA: TGTGCCAGCACCAATAAGGGGGGACAGTCCCAGCATTTT
size: NA; D: NA; J: TRBJ1-6; V: TRBV5-4; CDR3: CASSQGSMGSPLHF; DNA: TGTGCCAGCAGCCAGGGGTCGATGGGGTCACCCCTCCACTTT
size: NA; D: TRBD2; J: TRBJ2-1; V: TRBV5-4; CDR3: CASSSREGWGDEQFF; DNA: TGTGCCAGCAGCTCGAGGGAGGGATGGGGCGATGAGCAGTTCTTC